This is a list of T cell receptor beta chains from one sample in a study of cytomegalovirus exposure and HLA in healthy donors. Measured with immunoSEQ multiplex PCR; TCRdb has only the in-frame clones, and not every one. Altogether approximately 150,000 clones are present, 60% to 80% being singletons, with the ten largest covering less than 15%. Sequences were obtained from PBMCs. The receptor set was obtained from a woman aged 45-60 years in good health and CMV-seropositive. The CDR3 runs from the conserved cysteine through the conserved F or W. The D gene is left open where the match is weak. Size values are once, few and many counts, or a class for expanded clones, and some rows have none.

abundance	v_gene	j_gene	d_gene	CDR3aa	CDR3nt
.	TRBV9	TRBJ2-3	TRBD2	CASGSRGGAGTDTQYF	TGTGCCAGCGGGTCCCGCGGGGGGGCCGGCACAGATACGCAGTATTTT
.	TRBV14	TRBJ1-6	.	CASSHGRSLAFRALHF	TGTGCCAGCAGCCATGGCAGAAGCCTAGCCTTTCGGGCCCTCCACTTT
.	TRBV5-8	TRBJ1-5	TRBD1	CASSLPGGADNQPQHF	TGTGCCAGCAGCTTGCCAGGGGGCGCGGACAATCAGCCCCAGCATTTT
.	TRBV19	TRBJ2-7	.	CASRLKGNSYEQYF	TGTGCCAGTAGACTTAAGGGGAACTCCTACGAGCAGTACTTC
few	TRBV5-6	TRBJ1-3	TRBD1	CASSTTGAGNTIYF	TGTGCCAGCAGCACGACAGGGGCTGGAAACACCATATATTTT
once	TRBV21-1	TRBJ1-1	.	CASSKCGAGVRTEAFF	TGTGCCAGCAGCAAATGCGGAGCAGGGGTGAGGACTGAAGCTTTCTTT
.	TRBV15	TRBJ2-5	TRBD1	CATSRWDRGSETQYF	TGTGCCACCAGCAGATGGGACAGGGGATCAGAGACCCAGTACTTC
.	TRBV9	TRBJ2-3	.	CASSLSDSRTDTQYF	TGTGCCAGCAGCCTTTCGGACAGCCGCACAGATACGCAGTATTTT
.	TRBV10-2	TRBJ2-1	TRBD2	CASSEGGLARDNEQFF	TGCGCCAGCAGTGAGGGGGGACTAGCGAGGGACAATGAGCAGTTCTTC
.	TRBV7-9	TRBJ2-3	.	CASSLPGRRDTQYF	TGTGCCAGCAGCCTCCCAGGGCGAAGAGATACGCAGTATTTT
.	TRBV30	TRBJ2-7	.	CAWTPGVTYEQYF	TGTGCCTGGACGCCCGGGGTAACCTACGAGCAGTACTTC
.	TRBV6-5	TRBJ1-2	.	CASSTLDSMRGYTF	TGTGCCAGCAGTACCCTGGACAGTATGCGTGGCTACACCTTC
once	TRBV10-3	TRBJ1-2	TRBD1	CAIPRDRDREDYGYTF	TGTGCCATCCCCCGGGACAGGGATAGGGAGGACTATGGCTACACCTTC
.	TRBV5-8	TRBJ1-5	.	CASSLHLGGYNQPQHF	TGTGCCAGCAGCCTACACCTAGGCGGCTACAATCAGCCCCAGCATTTT
.	TRBV7-9	TRBJ1-1	TRBD1	CASSFGQAMNTEAFF	TGTGCCAGCAGCTTTGGACAGGCCATGAACACTGAAGCTTTCTTT
.	TRBV6-5	TRBJ1-6	.	CASSYIGPTGSPLHF	TGTGCCAGCAGTTATATTGGACCCACGGGGTCACCCCTCCACTTT
.	TRBV9	TRBJ1-1	.	CASTGGLNTEAFF	TGTGCCAGCACCGGAGGGTTAAACACTGAAGCTTTCTTT
few	TRBV27	TRBJ1-5	.	CASNLVGAGRNQPQHF	TGTGCCAGCAACTTAGTGGGGGCAGGGAGAAATCAGCCCCAGCATTTT
.	TRBV5-1	TRBJ1-1	.	CASSLGLGVDTEAFF	TGCGCCAGCAGCTTGGGGCTCGGGGTGGACACTGAAGCTTTCTTT
.	TRBV30	TRBJ1-3	.	CAWRNVDGDIWGNTIYF	TGTGCCTGGAGGAACGTAGATGGGGACATCTGGGGAAACACCATATATTTT
.	TRBV6-1	TRBJ1-6	.	CASSPPPEVALHF	TGTGCCAGCAGTCCCCCCCCGGAGGTTGCCCTCCACTTT
.	TRBV5-4	TRBJ2-6	TRBD1	CASSPGQGTYSGANVLTF	TGTGCCAGCAGCCCCGGACAGGGGACTTACTCTGGGGCCAACGTCCTGACTTTC
.	TRBV5-1	TRBJ2-1	.	CASSYSDEQFF	TGCGCCAGCAGCTATTCGGATGAGCAGTTCTTC
.	TRBV18	TRBJ1-1	TRBD1	CASSQQTGGATGNTEAFF	TGTGCCAGCTCCCAACAAACAGGGGGCGCGACGGGGAACACTGAAGCTTTCTTT
.	TRBV28	TRBJ1-1	.	CASNVQSPTEAFF	TGTGCCAGCAACGTCCAGTCACCCACTGAAGCTTTCTTT
.	TRBV6-1	TRBJ2-5	.	CASTGRGRETQYF	TGTGCCAGCACTGGACGAGGGCGGGAGACCCAGTACTTC
.	TRBV6-5	TRBJ1-1	.	CASSYGGGSTEAFF	TGTGCCAGCAGTTACGGCGGGGGCAGCACTGAAGCTTTCTTT
.	TRBV2	TRBJ1-2	.	CASKNSPYGYTF	TGTGCCAGCAAAAACAGCCCATATGGCTACACCTTC
.	TRBV30	TRBJ1-6	.	CAWSSGLTNSPLHF	TGTGCCTGGAGTTCAGGGTTGACTAATTCACCCCTCCACTTT
few	TRBV5-1	TRBJ2-1	.	CASSLEAASSYNEQFF	TGCGCCAGCAGCTTGGAAGCTGCGAGCTCCTACAATGAGCAGTTCTTC
.	TRBV19	TRBJ2-2	.	CASSMGGYTGELFF	TGTGCCAGTAGTATGGGAGGATACACCGGGGAGCTGTTTTTT
.	TRBV5-6	TRBJ1-4	.	CASTLGGPTNEKLFF	TGTGCCAGCACCCTGGGGGGTCCAACTAATGAAAAACTGTTTTTT
.	TRBV2	TRBJ2-7	TRBD2	CASSWASGGRGEQYF	TGTGCCAGCAGTTGGGCTAGCGGGGGGAGGGGCGAGCAGTACTTC
once	TRBV19	TRBJ1-2	TRBD1	CASSLGTAGYTF	TGTGCCAGTAGTCTCGGGACAGCAGGCTACACCTTC
.	TRBV6-5	TRBJ1-5	TRBD1	CASSRTGEGNQPQHF	TGTGCCAGCAGTAGGACAGGGGAGGGCAATCAGCCCCAGCATTTT
.	TRBV6-1	TRBJ1-2	.	CATGTISYTF	TGTGCCACCGGTACGATAAGCTACACCTTC
.	TRBV1	TRBJ1-1	.	CTSSQGGPATRGTEAFF	TGCACCAGCAGCCAAGGGGGCCCGGCTACGCGGGGGACTGAAGCTTTCTTT
.	TRBV5-4	TRBJ2-5	TRBD2	CASSSLTSGAQETQYF	TGTGCCAGCAGCTCCTTGACTAGCGGGGCCCAAGAGACCCAGTACTTC
.	TRBV5-1	TRBJ2-3	TRBD2	CASSFDGTSGGYTDTQYF	TGCGCCAGCAGCTTCGACGGGACTAGCGGGGGGTACACAGATACGCAGTATTTT
.	TRBV7-8	TRBJ2-2	.	CASSLVRVGEPGELFF	TGTGCCAGCAGCTTAGTCAGGGTTGGAGAGCCCGGGGAGCTGTTTTTT
.	TRBV19	TRBJ1-2	TRBD1	CASSDRVGGYGYTF	TGTGCCAGTAGTGACAGGGTTGGAGGCTATGGCTACACCTTC
.	TRBV5-6	TRBJ1-1	.	CASSSFGSGNTEAFF	TGTGCCAGCAGCTCCTTTGGTAGTGGGAACACTGAAGCTTTCTTT
.	TRBV12-5	TRBJ2-3	.	CASGFTGSDTQYF	TGTGCTAGTGGATTCACAGGGTCAGATACGCAGTATTTT
.	TRBV7-9	TRBJ2-3	.	CSSSPDSDLRDTQYF	TGTTCCAGCAGCCCCGACTCGGATCTTAGGGATACGCAGTATTTT
few	TRBV19	TRBJ2-1	TRBD2	CASSQKLAGGPGNEQFF	TGTGCCAGTAGTCAGAAACTAGCGGGGGGGCCGGGGAATGAGCAGTTCTTC
.	TRBV5-1	TRBJ1-1	.	CASTRGQNTEAFF	TGCGCCAGTACTAGAGGCCAAAACACTGAAGCTTTCTTT
once	TRBV19	TRBJ2-6	TRBD2	CASSRVNDGGAVSGANVLTF	TGTGCCAGTAGTAGGGTGAACGACGGGGGGGCCGTCTCTGGGGCCAACGTCCTGACTTTC
.	TRBV6-1	TRBJ2-7	.	CASSAARSTYEQYF	TGTGCCAGCAGTGCAGCCAGGTCAACCTACGAGCAGTACTTC
.	TRBV2	TRBJ1-1	.	CASSVYDRNTEAFF	TGTGCCAGCAGTGTATACGACAGGAACACTGAAGCTTTCTTT
.	TRBV5-1	TRBJ2-2	TRBD2	CASSLAGLDVNTGELFF	TGCGCCAGCAGCTTGGCGGGACTAGACGTCAACACCGGGGAGCTGTTTTTT
.	TRBV29-1	TRBJ2-4	TRBD1	CSVERREDRVGLNIQYF	TGCAGCGTTGAAAGGCGTGAGGACAGGGTGGGCTTGAACATTCAGTACTTC